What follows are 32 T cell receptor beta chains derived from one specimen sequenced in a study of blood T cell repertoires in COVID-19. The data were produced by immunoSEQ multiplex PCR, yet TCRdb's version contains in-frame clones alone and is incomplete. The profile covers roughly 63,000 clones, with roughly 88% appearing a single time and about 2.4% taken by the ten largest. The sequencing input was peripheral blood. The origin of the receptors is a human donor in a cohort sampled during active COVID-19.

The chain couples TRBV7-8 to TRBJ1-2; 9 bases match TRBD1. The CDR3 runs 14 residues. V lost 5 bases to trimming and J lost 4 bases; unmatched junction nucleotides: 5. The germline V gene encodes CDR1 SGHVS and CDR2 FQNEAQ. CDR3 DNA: TGTGCCAGCAGCCCGGACAGGGGCAGCTATGGCTACACCTTC. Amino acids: CASSPDRGSYGYTF.

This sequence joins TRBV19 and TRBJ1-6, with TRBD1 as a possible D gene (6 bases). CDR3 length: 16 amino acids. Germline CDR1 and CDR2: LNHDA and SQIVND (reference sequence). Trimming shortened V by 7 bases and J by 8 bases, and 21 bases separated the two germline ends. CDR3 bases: TGTGCCAGTACCACTTTGGGCGGGGGCACGGATTCACCCCTCCACTTT. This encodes CASTTLGGGTDSPLHF.

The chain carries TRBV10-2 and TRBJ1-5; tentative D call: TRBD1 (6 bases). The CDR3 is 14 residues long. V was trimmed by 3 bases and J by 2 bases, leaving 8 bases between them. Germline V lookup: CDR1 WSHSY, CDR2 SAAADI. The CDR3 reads CASSDYRGNQPQHF. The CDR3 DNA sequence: TGCGCCAGCAGTGACTACAGGGGCAATCAGCCCCAGCATTTT.

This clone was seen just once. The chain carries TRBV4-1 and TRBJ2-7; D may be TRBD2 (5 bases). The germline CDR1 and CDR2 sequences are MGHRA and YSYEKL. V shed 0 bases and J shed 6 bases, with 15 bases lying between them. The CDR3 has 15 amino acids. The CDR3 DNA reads TGCGCCAGCAGCCAAGAAGGACGGGGATCCGGCGAGCAGTACTTC. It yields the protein CASSQEGRGSGEQYF.

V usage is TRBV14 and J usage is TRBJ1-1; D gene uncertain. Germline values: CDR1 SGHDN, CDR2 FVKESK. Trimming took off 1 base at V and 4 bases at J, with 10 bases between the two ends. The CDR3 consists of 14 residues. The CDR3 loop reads CASSQVSGFTEAFF. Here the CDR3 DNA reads TGTGCCAGCAGCCAAGTGTCGGGGTTCACTGAAGCTTTCTTT.

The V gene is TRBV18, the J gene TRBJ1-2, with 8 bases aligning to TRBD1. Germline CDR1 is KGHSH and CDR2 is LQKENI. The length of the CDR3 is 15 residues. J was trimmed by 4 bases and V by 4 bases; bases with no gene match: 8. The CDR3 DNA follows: TGTGCCAGCTCACAAGACCGGACAGGGAGCTATGGCTACACCTTC. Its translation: CASSQDRTGSYGYTF.

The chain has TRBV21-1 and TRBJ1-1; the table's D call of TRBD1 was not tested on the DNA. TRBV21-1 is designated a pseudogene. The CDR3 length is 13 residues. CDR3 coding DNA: TGTGCCAGCAGCAAAATAAGGACAGCCGAAGCTTTCTTT. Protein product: CASSKIRTAEAFF.

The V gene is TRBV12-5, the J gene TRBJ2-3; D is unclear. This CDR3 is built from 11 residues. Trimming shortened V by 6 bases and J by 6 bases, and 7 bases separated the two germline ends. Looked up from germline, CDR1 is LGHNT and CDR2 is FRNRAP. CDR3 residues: CASGSLDTQYF. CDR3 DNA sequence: TGTGCTAGTGGGAGTTTGGATACGCAGTATTTT.

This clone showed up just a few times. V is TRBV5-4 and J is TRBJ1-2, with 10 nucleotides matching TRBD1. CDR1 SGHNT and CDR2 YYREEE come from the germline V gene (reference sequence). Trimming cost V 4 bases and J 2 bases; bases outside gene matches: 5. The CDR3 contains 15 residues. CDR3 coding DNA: TGTGCCAGCAGCCCGACAGGGGGCGTGAACTATGGCTACACCTTC. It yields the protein CASSPTGGVNYGYTF.

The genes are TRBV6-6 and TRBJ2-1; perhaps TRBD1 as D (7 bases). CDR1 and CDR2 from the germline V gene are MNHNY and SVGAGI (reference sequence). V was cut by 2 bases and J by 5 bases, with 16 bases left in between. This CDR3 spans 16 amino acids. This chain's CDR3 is CASSYPAGGNHNEQFF. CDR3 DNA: TGTGCCAGCAGTTACCCGGCAGGGGGGAACCACAATGAGCAGTTCTTC.

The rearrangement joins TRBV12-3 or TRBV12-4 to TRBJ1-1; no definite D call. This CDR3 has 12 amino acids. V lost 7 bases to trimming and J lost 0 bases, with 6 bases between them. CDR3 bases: TGTGCCAGCAAGGACTTGAACACTGAAGCTTTCTTT. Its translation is CASKDLNTEAFF.

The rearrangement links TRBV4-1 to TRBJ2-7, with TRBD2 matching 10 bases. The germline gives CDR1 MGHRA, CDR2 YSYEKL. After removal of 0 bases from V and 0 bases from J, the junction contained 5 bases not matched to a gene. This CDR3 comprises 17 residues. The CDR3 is CASSQEGIAGGSYEQYF. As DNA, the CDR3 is TGCGCCAGCAGCCAAGAAGGGATAGCGGGGGGCTCCTACGAGCAGTACTTC.

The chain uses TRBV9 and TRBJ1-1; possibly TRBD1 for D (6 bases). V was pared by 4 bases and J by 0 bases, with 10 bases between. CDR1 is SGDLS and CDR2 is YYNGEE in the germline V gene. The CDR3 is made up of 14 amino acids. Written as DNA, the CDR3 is TGTGCCAGCAGCTCACAGGGCATGAACACTGAAGCTTTCTTT. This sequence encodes CASSSQGMNTEAFF.

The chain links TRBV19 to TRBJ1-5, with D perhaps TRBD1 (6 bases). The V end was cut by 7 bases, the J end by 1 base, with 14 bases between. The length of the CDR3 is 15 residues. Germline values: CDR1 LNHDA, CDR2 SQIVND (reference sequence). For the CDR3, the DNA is TGTGCCAGTACCTTAGGGGGTGGGAGCAATCAGCCCCAGCATTTT. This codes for CASTLGGGSNQPQHF.

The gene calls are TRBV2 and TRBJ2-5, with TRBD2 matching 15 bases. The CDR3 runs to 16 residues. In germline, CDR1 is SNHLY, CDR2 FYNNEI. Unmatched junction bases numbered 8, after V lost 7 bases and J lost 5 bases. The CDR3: CASTKGLAGGGETQYF. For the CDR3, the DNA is TGTGCCAGCACTAAAGGACTAGCGGGGGGGGGCGAGACCCAGTACTTC.

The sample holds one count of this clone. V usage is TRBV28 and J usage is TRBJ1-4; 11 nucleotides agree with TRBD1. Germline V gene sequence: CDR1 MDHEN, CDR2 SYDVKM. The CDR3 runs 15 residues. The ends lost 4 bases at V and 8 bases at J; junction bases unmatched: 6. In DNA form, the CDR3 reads TGTGCCAGCAGTTCCCCGGGGACAGGGGGGGAAAAACTGTTTTTT. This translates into CASSSPGTGGEKLFF. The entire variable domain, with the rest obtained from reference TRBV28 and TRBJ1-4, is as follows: DVKVTQSSRYLVKRTGEKVFLECVQDMDHENMFWYRQDPGLGLRLIYFSYDVKMKEKGDIPEGYSVSREKKERFSLILESASTNQTSMYLCASSSPGTGGEKLFFGSGTQLSVL.

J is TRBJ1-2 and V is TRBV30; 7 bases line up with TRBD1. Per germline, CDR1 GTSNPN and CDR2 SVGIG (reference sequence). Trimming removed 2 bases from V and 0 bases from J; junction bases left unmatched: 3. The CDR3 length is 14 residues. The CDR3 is CAWSPGQSNYGYTF. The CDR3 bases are TGTGCCTGGAGTCCGGGACAGTCTAACTATGGCTACACCTTC.

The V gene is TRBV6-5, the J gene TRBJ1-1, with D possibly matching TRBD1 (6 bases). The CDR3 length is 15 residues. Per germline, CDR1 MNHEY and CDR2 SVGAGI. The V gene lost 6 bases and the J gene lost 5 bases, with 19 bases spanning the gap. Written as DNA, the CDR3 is TGTGCCAGCAGGAGCGGCGGACAGCCCTTAACTGAAGCTTTCTTT. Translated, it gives CASRSGGQPLTEAFF.

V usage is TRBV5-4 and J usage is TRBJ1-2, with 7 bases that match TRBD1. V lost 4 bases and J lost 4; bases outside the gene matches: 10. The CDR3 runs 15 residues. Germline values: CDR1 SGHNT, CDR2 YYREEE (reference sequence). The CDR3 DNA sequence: TGTGCCAGCAGCGCGTTGGACAGGTTCCTCTATGGCTACACCTTC. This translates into CASSALDRFLYGYTF.

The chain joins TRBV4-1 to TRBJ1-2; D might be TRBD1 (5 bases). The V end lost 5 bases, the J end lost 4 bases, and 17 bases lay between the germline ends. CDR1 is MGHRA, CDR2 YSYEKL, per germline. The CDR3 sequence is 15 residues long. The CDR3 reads CASSYALDRAYGYTF. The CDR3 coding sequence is TGCGCCAGCAGCTACGCCCTTGACAGAGCCTATGGCTACACCTTC.

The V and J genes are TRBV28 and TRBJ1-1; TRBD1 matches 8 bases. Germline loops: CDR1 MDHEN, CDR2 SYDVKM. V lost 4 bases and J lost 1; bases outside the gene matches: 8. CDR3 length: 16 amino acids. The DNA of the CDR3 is TGTGCCAGCAGTTACCTCAGGGGGCGTGCGAACACTGAAGCTTTCTTT. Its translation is CASSYLRGRANTEAFF.

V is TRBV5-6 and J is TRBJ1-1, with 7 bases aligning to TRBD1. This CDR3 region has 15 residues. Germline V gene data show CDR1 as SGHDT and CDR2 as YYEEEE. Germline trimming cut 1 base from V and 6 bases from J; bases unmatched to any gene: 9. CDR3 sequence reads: CASSLWTGFLAEAFF. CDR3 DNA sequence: TGTGCCAGCAGCTTGTGGACAGGATTTCTGGCTGAAGCTTTCTTT.

The CDR3 protein is CAWSAGQGRTEAFF. CDR3 in DNA: TGTGCCTGGAGTGCCGGACAGGGGAGGACTGAAGCTTTCTTT. This chain joins TRBV30 and TRBJ1-1; 9 nucleotides match TRBD1. The CDR3 has 14 amino acids. The germline gives CDR1 GTSNPN, CDR2 SVGIG (reference sequence). V lost 1 base, J lost 5 bases, and 5 bases stayed unmatched.

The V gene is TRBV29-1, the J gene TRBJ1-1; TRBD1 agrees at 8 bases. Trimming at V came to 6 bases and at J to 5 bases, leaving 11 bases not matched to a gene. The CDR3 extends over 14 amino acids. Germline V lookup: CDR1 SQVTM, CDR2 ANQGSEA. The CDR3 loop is CSVENDRGDTEAFF. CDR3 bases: TGCAGCGTGGAAAACGACAGGGGTGATACTGAAGCTTTCTTT.

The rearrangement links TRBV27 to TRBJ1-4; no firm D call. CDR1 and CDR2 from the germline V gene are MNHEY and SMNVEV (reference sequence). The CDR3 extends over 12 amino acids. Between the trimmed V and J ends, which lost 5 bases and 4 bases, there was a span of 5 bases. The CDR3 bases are TGTGCCAGCAGTCTCCTTAATGAAAAACTGTTTTTT. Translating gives CASSLLNEKLFF.

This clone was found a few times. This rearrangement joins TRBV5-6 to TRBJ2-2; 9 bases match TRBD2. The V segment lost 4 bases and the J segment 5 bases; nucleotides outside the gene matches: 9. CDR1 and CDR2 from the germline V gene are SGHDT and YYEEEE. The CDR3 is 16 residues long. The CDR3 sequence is CASSRAGGRGTGELFF. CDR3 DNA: TGTGCCAGCAGCCGAGCCGGCGGGAGGGGGACCGGGGAGCTGTTTTTT. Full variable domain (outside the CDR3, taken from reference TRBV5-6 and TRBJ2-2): DAGVTQSPTHLIKTRGQQVTLRCSPKSGHDTVSWYQQALGQGPQFIFQYYEEEERQRGNFPDRFSGHQFPNYSSELNVNALLLGDSALYLCASSRAGGRGTGELFFGEGSRLTVL.

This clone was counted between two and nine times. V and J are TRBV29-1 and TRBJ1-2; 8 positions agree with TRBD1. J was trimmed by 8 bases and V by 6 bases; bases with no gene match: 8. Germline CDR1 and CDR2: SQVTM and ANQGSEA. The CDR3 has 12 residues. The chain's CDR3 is CSVRTGLSGYTF. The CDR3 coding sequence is TGCAGCGTAAGGACAGGGTTGAGCGGCTACACCTTC.

The CDR3 protein is CASSLGVPDTQYF. As DNA, the CDR3 is TGTGCCAGCAGCTTAGGCGTGCCAGATACGCAGTATTTT. The rearrangement uses TRBV11-1 and TRBJ2-3, with D hard to call. The ends were cut back, 1 base at V and 4 bases at J, with 6 bases in the middle. Germline V lookup: CDR1 SGHAT, CDR2 FQDESV (reference sequence). This CDR3 region has 13 residues.

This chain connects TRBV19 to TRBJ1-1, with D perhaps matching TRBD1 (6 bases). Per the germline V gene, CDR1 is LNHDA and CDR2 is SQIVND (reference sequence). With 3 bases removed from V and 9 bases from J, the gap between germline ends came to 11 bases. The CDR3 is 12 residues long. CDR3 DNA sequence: TGTGCCAGTAGTATTAGGGGGGGACAAGCTTTCTTT. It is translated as CASSIRGGQAFF. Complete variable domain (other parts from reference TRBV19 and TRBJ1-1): DGGITQSPKYLFRKEGQNVTLSCEQNLNHDAMYWYRQDPGQGLRLIYYSQIVNDFQKGDIAEGYSVSREKKESFPLTVTSAQKNPTAFYLCASSIRGGQAFFGQGTRLTVV.

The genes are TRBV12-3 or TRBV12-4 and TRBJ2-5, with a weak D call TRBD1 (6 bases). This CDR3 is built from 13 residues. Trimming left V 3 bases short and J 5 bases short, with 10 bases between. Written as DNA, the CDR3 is TGTGCCAGCAGTTTGCAGGGGTGGGAGACCCAGTACTTC. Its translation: CASSLQGWETQYF.

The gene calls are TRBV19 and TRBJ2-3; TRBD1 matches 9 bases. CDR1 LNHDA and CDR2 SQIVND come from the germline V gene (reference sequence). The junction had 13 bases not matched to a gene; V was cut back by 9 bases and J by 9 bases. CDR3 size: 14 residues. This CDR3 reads CASDPGQGHETQYF. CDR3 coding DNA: TGTGCCAGCGACCCGGGACAGGGTCATGAGACGCAGTATTTT.

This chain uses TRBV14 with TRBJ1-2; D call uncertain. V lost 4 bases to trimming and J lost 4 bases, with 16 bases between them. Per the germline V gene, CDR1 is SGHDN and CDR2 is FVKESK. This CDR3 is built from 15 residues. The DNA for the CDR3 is TGTGCCAGCAGCCCCCAAGCCGGGAACCCCTATGGCTACACCTTC. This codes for CASSPQAGNPYGYTF.